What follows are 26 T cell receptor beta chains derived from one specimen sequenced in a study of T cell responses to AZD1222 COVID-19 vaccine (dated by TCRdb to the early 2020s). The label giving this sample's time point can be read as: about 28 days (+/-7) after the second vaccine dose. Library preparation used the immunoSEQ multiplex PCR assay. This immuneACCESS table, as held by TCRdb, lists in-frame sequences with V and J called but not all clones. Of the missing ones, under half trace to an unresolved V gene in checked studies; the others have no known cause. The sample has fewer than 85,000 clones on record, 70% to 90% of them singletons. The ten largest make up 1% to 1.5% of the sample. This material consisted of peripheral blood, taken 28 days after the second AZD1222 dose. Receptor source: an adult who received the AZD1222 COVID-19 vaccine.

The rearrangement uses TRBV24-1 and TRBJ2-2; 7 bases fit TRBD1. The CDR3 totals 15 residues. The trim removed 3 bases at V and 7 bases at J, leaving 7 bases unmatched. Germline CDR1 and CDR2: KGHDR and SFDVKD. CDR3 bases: TGTGCCACCAGTGATCCCGCGAGACAGGGCGGGGAGCTGTTTTTT. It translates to CATSDPARQGGELFF.

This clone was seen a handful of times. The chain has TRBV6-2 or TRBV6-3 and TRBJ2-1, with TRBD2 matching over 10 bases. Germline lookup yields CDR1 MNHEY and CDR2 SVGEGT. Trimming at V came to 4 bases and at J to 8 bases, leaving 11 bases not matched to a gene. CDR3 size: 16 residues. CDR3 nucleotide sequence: TGTGCCAGCAGTTCCGTGGGAGCGGGAGGGCGCGATGAGCAGTTCTTC. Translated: CASSSVGAGGRDEQFF.

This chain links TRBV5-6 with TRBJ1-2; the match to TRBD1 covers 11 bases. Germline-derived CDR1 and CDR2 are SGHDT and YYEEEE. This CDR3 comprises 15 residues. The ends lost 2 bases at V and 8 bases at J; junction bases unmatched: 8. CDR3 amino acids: CASSFGTGGWEGYTF. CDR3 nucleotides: TGTGCCAGCAGCTTTGGGACAGGGGGTTGGGAAGGCTACACCTTC.

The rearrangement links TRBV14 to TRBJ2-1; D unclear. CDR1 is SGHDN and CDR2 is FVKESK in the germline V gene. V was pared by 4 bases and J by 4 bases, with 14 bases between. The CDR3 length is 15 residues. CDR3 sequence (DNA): TGTGCCAGCAGCCCCCGCCTCCTCTATTACAATGAGCAGTTCTTC. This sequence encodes CASSPRLLYYNEQFF.

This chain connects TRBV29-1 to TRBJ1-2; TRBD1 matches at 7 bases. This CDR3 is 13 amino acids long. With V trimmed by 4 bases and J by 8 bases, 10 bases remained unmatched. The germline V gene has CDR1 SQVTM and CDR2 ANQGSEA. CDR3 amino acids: CSVVGRGDGGYTF. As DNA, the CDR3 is TGCAGCGTTGTGGGCAGGGGGGATGGAGGCTACACCTTC.

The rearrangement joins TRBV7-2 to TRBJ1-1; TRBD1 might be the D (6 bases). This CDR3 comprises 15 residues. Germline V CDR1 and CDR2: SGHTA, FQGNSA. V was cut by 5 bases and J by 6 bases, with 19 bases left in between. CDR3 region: CASSPFNRAGAEAFF. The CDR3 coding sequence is TGTGCCAGCAGCCCGTTCAACAGGGCAGGGGCTGAAGCTTTCTTT.

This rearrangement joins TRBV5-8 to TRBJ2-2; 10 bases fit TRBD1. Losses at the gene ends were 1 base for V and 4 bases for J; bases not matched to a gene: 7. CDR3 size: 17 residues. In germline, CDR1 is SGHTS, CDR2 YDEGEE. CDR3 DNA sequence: TGTGCCAGCAGCTTGCCCCGGGACAGGGGACTCACCGGGGAGCTGTTTTTT. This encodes CASSLPRDRGLTGELFF. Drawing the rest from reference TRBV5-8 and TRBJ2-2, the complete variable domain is EAGVTQSPTHLIKTRGQQATLRCSPISGHTSVYWYQQALGLGLQFLLWYDEGEERNRGNFPPRFSGRQFPNYSSELNVNALELEDSALYLCASSLPRDRGLTGELFFGEGSRLTVL.

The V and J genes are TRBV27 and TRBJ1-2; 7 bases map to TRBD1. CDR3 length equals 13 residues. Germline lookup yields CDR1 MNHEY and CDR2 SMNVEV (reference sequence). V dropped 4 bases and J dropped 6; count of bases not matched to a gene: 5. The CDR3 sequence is CASSSGRGNGYTF. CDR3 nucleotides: TGTGCCAGCAGTTCCGGCAGGGGGAATGGCTACACCTTC.

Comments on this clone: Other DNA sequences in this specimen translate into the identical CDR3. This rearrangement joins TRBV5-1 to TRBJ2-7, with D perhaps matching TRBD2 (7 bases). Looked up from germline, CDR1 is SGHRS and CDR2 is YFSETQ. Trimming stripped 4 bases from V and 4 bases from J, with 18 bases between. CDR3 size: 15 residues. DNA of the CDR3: TGCGCCAGCAGCCCGGGTGGGGGCGGGGGATACGAGCAGTACTTC. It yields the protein CASSPGGGGGYEQYF.

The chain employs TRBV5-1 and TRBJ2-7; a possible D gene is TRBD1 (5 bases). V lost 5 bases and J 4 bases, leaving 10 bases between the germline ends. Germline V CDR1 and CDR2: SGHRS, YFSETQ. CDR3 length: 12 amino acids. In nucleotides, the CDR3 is TGCGCCAGCAGTTTTGCAGGGTACGAGCAGTACTTC. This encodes CASSFAGYEQYF.

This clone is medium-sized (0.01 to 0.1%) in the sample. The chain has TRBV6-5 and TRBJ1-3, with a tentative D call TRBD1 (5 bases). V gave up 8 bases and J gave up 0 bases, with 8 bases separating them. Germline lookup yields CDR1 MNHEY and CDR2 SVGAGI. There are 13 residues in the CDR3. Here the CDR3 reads CASFGASGNTIYF. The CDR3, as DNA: TGTGCCAGCTTCGGGGCCTCTGGAAACACCATATATTTT.

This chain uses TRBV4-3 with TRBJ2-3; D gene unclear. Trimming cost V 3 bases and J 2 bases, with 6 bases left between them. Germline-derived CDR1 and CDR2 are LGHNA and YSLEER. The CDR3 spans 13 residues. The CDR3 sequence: CASSQYNTDTQYF. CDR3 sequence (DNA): TGCGCCAGCAGCCAGTATAACACAGATACGCAGTATTTT.

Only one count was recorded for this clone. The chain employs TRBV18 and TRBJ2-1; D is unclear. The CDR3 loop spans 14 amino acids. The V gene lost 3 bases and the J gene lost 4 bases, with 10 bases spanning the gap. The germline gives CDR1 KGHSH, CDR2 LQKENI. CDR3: CASSPQAEYNEQFF. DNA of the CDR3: TGTGCCAGCTCACCTCAGGCGGAGTACAATGAGCAGTTCTTC.

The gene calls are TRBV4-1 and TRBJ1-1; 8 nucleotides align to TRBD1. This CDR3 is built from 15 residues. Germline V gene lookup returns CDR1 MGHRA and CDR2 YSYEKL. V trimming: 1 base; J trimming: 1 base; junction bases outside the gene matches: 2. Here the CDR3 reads CASSQGQGPNTEAFF. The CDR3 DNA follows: TGCGCCAGCAGCCAAGGACAGGGGCCGAACACTGAAGCTTTCTTT.

This CDR3 is CASSVAEGNTEAFF. The CDR3 DNA follows: TGTGCCAGCAGCGTAGCTGAGGGGAACACTGAAGCTTTCTTT. The chain carries TRBV9 and TRBJ1-1; D is unresolved. The CDR3 has 14 amino acids. Germline assignment: CDR1 SGDLS and CDR2 YYNGEE. Trimming left V 0 bases short and J 1 base short, with 7 bases between. Full variable domain (missing parts from reference TRBV9 and TRBJ1-1): DSGVTQTPKHLITATGQRVTLRCSPRSGDLSVYWYQQSLDQGLQFLIQYYNGEERAKGNILERFSAQQFPDLHSELNLSSLELGDSALYFCASSVAEGNTEAFFGQGTRLTVV.

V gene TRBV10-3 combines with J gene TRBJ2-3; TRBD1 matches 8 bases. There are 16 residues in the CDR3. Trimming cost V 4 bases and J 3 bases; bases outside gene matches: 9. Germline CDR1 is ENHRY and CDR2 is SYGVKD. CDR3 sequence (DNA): TGTGCCATCAGTGTAGGGACAGGTCCCAGGACAGATACGCAGTATTTT. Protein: CAISVGTGPRTDTQYF.

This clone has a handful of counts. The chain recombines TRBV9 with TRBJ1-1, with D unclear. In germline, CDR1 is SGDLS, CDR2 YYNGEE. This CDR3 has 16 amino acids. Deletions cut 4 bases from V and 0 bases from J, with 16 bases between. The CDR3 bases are TGTGCCAGCAGCCCGCGGAGGGAACTTATGAACACTGAAGCTTTCTTT. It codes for CASSPRRELMNTEAFF.

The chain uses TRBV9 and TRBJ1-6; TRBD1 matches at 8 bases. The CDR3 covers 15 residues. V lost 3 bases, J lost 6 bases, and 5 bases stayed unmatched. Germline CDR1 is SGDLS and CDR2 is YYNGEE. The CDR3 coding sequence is TGTGCCAGCAGCGGCCAGGGGGCTGCTAATTCACCCCTCCACTTT. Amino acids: CASSGQGAANSPLHF.

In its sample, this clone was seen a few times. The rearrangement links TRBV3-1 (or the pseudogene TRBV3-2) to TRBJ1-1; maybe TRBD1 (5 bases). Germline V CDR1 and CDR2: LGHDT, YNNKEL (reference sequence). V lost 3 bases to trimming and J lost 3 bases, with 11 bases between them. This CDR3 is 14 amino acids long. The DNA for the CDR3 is TGTGCCAGCAGCCAGGGGGGGAGTGACACTGAAGCTTTCTTT. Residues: CASSQGGSDTEAFF.

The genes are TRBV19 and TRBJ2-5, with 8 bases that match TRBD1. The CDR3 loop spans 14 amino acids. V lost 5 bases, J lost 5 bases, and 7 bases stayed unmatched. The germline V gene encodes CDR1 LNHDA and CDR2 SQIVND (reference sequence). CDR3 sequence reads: CASSPGQGIETQYF. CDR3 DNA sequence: TGTGCCAGTAGTCCCGGACAGGGCATTGAGACCCAGTACTTC.

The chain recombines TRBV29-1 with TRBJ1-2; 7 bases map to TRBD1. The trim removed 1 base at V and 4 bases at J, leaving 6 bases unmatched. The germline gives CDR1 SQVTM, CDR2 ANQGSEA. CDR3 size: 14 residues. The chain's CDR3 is CSVEATGRAYGYTF. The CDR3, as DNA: TGCAGCGTTGAAGCGACAGGGAGGGCCTATGGCTACACCTTC.

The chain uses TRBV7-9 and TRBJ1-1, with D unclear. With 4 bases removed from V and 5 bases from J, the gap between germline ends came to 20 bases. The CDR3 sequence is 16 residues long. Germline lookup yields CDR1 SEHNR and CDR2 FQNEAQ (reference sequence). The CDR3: CASSSTYLSRRTEAFF. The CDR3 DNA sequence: TGTGCCAGCAGCTCGACATATCTCTCGAGGCGGACTGAAGCTTTCTTT.

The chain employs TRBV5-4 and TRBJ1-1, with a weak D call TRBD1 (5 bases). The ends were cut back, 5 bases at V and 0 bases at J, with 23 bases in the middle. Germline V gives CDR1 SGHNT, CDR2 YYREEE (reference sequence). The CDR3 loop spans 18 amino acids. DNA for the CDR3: TGTGCCAGCAGGGGGACCTGGTCGGAACGGCCATTGAACACTGAAGCTTTCTTT. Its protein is CASRGTWSERPLNTEAFF.

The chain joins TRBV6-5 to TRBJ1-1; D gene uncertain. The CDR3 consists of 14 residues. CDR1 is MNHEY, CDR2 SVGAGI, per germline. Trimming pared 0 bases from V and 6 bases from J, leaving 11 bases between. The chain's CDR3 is CASSYSGKKPEAFF. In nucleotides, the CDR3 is TGTGCCAGCAGTTACTCGGGGAAAAAACCTGAAGCTTTCTTT.

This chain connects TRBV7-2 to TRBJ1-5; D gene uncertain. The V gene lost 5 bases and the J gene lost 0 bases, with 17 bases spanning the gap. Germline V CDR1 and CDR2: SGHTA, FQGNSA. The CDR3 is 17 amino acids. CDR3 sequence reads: CASSPTWTSHSNQPQHF. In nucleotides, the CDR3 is TGTGCCAGCAGCCCCACATGGACTTCCCATAGCAATCAGCCCCAGCATTTT.

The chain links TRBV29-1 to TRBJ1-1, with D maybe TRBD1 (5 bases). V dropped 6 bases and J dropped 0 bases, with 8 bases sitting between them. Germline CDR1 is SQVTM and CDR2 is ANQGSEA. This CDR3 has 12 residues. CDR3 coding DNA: TGCAGCGTAGGGGTAATGAACACTGAAGCTTTCTTT. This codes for CSVGVMNTEAFF.